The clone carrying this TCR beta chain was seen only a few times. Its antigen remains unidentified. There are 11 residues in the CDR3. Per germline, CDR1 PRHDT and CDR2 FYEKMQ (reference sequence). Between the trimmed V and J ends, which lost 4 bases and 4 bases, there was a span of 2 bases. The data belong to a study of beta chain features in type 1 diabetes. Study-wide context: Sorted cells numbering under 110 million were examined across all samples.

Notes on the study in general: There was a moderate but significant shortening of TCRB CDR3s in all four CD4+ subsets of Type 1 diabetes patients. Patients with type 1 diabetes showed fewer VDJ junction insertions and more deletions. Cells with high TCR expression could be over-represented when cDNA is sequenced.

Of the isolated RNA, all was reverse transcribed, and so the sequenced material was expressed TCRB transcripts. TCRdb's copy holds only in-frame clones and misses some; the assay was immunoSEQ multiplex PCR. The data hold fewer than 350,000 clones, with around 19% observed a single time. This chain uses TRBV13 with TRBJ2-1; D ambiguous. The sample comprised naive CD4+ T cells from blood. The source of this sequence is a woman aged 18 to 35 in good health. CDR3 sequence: CASSSYNEQFF. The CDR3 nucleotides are TGTGCCAGCAGCTCATACAATGAGCAGTTCTTC.